A selection of T cell receptor beta chains follows, all from one sample in a study of CD8+ T cells in alopecia areata. Method: immunoSEQ multiplex PCR; TCRdb's copy keeps in-frame clones and lacks some. The table records 75,000 to 80,000 clones, around 67% of them present only once. The input for sequencing was CD8+ T cells sorted from blood, taken at week 24, from a patient treated with tofacitinib. These receptors all come from a human donor with alopecia areata. Both conserved end residues are part of each CDR3. D genes are given only for firm matches. Clone sizes are given selectively: once, few, many, or a class where the clone is expanded.

TRBJ2-7 TRBV29-1 few TRBD1 TGCAGCGTCGATACGGGACAGACCTACGAGCAGTACTTC CSVDTGQTYEQYF
TRBJ2-3 TRBV19 NA NA TGTGCCAGTATGCAGGGATTCCCGGATACGCAGTATTTT CASMQGFPDTQYF
TRBJ1-2 TRBV12-5 NA NA TGTGCTACCACTCCCCCCCGACTTGGGGACTATGGCTACACCTTC CATTPPRLGDYGYTF
TRBJ1-5 TRBV28 NA NA TGTGCCAGCAGTTTACGCATGCAAACGGAGACAGGAGGACAGCCCCAGCATTTT CASSLRMQTETGGQPQHF
TRBJ1-1 TRBV4-1 NA NA TGCGCCAGCAGCCAAGGTTCCGGGGGCGGGATGAACACTGAAGCTTTCTTT CASSQGSGGGMNTEAFF
TRBJ2-3 TRBV15 NA TRBD2 TGTGCCACCAGCCCTCAGGTCGCGGGAGGACTCACAGATACGCAGTATTTT CATSPQVAGGLTDTQYF
TRBJ2-1 TRBV27 NA TRBD2 TGTGCCAGCAGTTTACTACATCCCAGCGGGGCTGGGAATGAGCAGTTCTTC CASSLLHPSGAGNEQFF
TRBJ2-3 TRBV7-9 NA NA TGTGCCAGCAGCCCGTTTCCGGCTGGGGCAGTAGATACGCAGTATTTT CASSPFPAGAVDTQYF
TRBJ1-1 TRBV27 NA NA TGTGCCAGCAGTTTAGGGGGTGGTAATGAAGCTTTCTTT CASSLGGGNEAFF
TRBJ2-1 TRBV4-3 NA TRBD2 TGCGCCAGCAGCCAAGCCTCACTAGCGGGAGCCTATGAGCAGTTCTTC CASSQASLAGAYEQFF
TRBJ1-1 TRBV21-1 NA NA TGTGCCAGCAGCCCCGGGGACGGCACTGAAGCTTTCTTT CASSPGDGTEAFF
TRBJ2-3 TRBV5-1 NA NA TGCGCCAGCAGCTTTTACCTAGAGGTAGCGGATACGCAGTATTTT CASSFYLEVADTQYF
TRBJ2-7 TRBV15 NA TRBD1 TGTGCCACCTCAAACGAGGGGGCTTGGTCCTACGAGCAGTACTTC CATSNEGAWSYEQYF